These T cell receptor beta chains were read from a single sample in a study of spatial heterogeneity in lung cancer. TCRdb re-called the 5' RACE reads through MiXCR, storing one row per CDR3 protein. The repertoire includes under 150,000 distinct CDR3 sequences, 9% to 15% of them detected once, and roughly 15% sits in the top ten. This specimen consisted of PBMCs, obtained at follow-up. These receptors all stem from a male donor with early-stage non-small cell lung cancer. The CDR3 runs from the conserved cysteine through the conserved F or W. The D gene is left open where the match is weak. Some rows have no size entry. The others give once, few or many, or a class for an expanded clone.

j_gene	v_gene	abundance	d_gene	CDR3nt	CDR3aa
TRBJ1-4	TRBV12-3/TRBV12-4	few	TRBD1	TGTGCCAGCAGTCCCGACAGGGGAGGAGGTGAAAAACTGTTTTTT	CASSPDRGGGEKLFF
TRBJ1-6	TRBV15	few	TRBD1	TGTGCCACCAGCAGCGAACGGGACAGTAAGCTCGGGGATTCACCCCTCCACTTT	CATSSERDSKLGDSPLHF
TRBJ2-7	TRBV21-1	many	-	TGTGCCAGCAGGGTAGCGGGGACAAACTACGAGCAGTACTTC	CASRVAGTNYEQYF
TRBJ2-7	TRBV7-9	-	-	TGTGCCAGCAGCTTACAGGGACGATACTACGAGCAGTACTTC	CASSLQGRYYEQYF
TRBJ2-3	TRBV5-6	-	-	TGTGCCAGCAGCTGGAGAGAGGGCACAGATACGCAGTATTTT	CASSWREGTDTQYF
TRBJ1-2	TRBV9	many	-	TGTGCCAGCAGCCTTCTGAGTCGACATGGCTACACCTTC	CASSLLSRHGYTF
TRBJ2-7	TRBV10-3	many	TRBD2	TGTGCCATCGGGAGGGGCACCACCTACGAGCAGTACTTC	CAIGRGTTYEQYF
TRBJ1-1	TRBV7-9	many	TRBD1	TGTGCCAGCAGCTACATCGGGACAGGGGTTACTGAAGCTTTCTTT	CASSYIGTGVTEAFF
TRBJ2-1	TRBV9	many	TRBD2	TGTGCCAGCAGCGATGTGACTAGCGGGGGCCATGAGCAGTTCTTC	CASSDVTSGGHEQFF
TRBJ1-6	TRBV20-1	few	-	TGCAGTGCTAGAGATTGGAGAGCTAATTCACCCCTCCACTTT	CSARDWRANSPLHF
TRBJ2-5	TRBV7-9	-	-	TGTGCCAGCAGGGTTATGGGGCCCCAAGAGACCCAGTACTTC	CASRVMGPQETQYF
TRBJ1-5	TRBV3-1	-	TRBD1	TGTGCCAGCAGCCAAACGGGACAGGGTAATCAGCCCCAGCATTTT	CASSQTGQGNQPQHF
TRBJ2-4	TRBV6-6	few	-	TGTGCCAGCAGTTACTCTGAGTTCGGTCAGTACTTC	CASSYSEFGQYF
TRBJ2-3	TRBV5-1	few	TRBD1	TGCGCCAGCAGCACCCGACAGGGGATGCAAGGGGATACGCAGTATTTT	CASSTRQGMQGDTQYF
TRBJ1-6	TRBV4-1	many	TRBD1	TGCGCCAGCAGCCAACCGGGACAGGGGCAAATCCCCTATAATTCACCCCTCCACTTT	CASSQPGQGQIPYNSPLHF
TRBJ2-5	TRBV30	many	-	TGTGCCTGGAGTGTATTCGTGGAGACCCAGTACTTC	CAWSVFVETQYF
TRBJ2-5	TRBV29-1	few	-	TGCAGCGTCCGGCAACAGGGATTCCTGGAGACCCAGTACTTC	CSVRQQGFLETQYF
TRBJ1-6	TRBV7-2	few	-	TGTGCCGCTCAGGGATCCTATAATTCACCCCTCCACTTT	CAAQGSYNSPLHF
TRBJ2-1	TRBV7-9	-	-	TGTGCCAGCAGCTTGGAGGGTCCCCCTAAGCAGTTCTTC	CASSLEGPPKQFF
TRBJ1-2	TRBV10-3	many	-	TGTGCCATCAGTGGGGGCAAGAGCTATGGCTACACCTTC	CAISGGKSYGYTF
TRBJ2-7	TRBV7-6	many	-	TGTGCCAGCAGCTTAAGTCCGGACGAGCAGTACTTC	CASSLSPDEQYF
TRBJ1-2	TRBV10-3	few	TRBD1	TGTGCCATCAGTGCGTGGGACAGGCGCGTAACTAACTATGGCTACACCTTC	CAISAWDRRVTNYGYTF
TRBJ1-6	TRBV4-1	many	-	TGCGCCAGCAGCCTACGGGGGTGGCATTCACCCCTCCACTTT	CASSLRGWHSPLHF
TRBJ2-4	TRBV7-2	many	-	TGTGCCAGCAGTCTACAGGCGGGGAGATGGGGAAACATTCAGTACTTC	CASSLQAGRWGNIQYF
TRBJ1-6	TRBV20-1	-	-	TGCAGTGCTCCAGTGGCAGGCTCCTATAATTCACCCCTCCACTTT	CSAPVAGSYNSPLHF
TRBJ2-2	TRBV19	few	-	TGTGCCAGTAGTATCCTGAGTAACACCGGGGAGCTGTTTTTT	CASSILSNTGELFF
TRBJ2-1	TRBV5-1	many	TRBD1	TGCGCCAGCAGCTTGGAGGACAGGGCTTACAATGAGCAGTTCTTC	CASSLEDRAYNEQFF
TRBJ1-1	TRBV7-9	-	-	TGTGCCAGCAGCTCCCCCCGGCAGGGCCGCATGAACACTGAAGCTTTCTTT	CASSSPRQGRMNTEAFF
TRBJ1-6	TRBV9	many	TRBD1	TGTGCCAGCAGCCCCCCAGGGGGCTCACCCCTCCACTTT	CASSPPGGSPLHF
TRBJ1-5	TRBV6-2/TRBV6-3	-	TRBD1	TGTGCCAGCAGTTACCGGACAGGCTTCAGCAATCAGCCCCAGCATTTT	CASSYRTGFSNQPQHF
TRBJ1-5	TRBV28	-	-	TGTGCCAGCAGTTTCGGGACTCAATCGGGCAATCAGCCCCAGCATTTT	CASSFGTQSGNQPQHF
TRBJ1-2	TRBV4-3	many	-	TGCGCCAGCAGCCAAGGATCGAGAAATTTCTATGGCTACACCTTC	CASSQGSRNFYGYTF
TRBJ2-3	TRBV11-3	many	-	TGTGCCAGCAGAGGGGTGCAGGCGGCAGATACGCAGTATTTT	CASRGVQAADTQYF
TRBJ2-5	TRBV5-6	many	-	TGTGCCAGCAGTCAAGGGGCGACCCAGTACTTC	CASSQGATQYF
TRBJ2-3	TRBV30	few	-	TGTGCCTGGAGTGTACCCGGACAGACTAGCACAGATACGCAGTATTTT	CAWSVPGQTSTDTQYF
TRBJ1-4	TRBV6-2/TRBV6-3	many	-	TGTGCCAGCAGTCGGACATCTGCAACTAATGAAAAACTGTTTTTT	CASSRTSATNEKLFF
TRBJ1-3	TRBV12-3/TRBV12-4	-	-	TGTGCCAGCAGTTTATCGTACAGTCGAAACACCATATATTTT	CASSLSYSRNTIYF
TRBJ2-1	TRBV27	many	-	TGTGCCAGCACCCAAGGACGCGTTACCTACAATGAGCAGTTCTTC	CASTQGRVTYNEQFF
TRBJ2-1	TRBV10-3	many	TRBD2	TGTGCCATCAGTGAGTCGGGGCGGGGGATCAATGAGCAGTTCTTC	CAISESGRGINEQFF
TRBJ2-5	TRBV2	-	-	TGTGCCAGCAAAACGGGGGCCTTCCGGGAGACCCAGTACTTC	CASKTGAFRETQYF
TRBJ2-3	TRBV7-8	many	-	TGTGCCAGCAGCTTAAGGCGGGGGCTAGCCGGAGATACGCAGTATTTT	CASSLRRGLAGDTQYF
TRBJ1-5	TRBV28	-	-	TGTGCCAGCTTGATACCAGGGAGCAATCAGCCCCAGCATTTT	CASLIPGSNQPQHF
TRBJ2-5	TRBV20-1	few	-	TGCAGTGCTCTCCGTTCAGCCCAAGAGACCCAGTACTTC	CSALRSAQETQYF
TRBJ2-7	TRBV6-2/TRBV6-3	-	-	TGTGCCAGCAGTTACTCGTGGGGCGGGACCTACGAGCAGTACTTC	CASSYSWGGTYEQYF
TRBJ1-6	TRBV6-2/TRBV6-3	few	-	TGTGCCAGCAGAGAGACGAGGAATTCACCCCTCCACTTT	CASRETRNSPLHF
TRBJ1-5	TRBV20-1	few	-	TGCAGTGCTAGTCAACTCTTAGGGCAGCCCCAGCATTTT	CSASQLLGQPQHF